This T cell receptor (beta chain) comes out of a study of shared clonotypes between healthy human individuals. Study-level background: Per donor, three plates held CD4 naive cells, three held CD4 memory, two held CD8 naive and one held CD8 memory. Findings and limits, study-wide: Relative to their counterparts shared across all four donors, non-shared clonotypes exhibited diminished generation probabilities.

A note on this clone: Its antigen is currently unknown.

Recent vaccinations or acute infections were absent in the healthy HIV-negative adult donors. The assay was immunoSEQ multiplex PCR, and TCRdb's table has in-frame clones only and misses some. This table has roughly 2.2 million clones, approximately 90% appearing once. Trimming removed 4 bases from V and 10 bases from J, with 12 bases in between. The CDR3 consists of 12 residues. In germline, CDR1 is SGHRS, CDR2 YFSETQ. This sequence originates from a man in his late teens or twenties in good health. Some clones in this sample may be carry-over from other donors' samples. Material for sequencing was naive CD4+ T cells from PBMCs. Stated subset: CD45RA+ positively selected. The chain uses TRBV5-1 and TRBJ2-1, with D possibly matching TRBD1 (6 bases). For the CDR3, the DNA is TGCGCCAGCAGCATCCCACAGGGAGAGCAGTTCTTC. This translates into CASSIPQGEQFF.